A single sample gave rise to the 17 T cell receptor beta chains below, sequenced in a study of blood T cells in healthy people across ages. PCR was performed a second time for 7 to 11 cycles using a sample-barcoded 5' primer and a J-beta primer mix. From the 5' RACE reads, TCRdb called clonotypes with MiXCR, one entry per CDR3 protein. The sample contains over 1,500,000 distinct CDR3 sequences, 39% of which appear only once. The sequencing input was blood. The source of these receptors is a human donor in good health.

V usage is TRBV10-3 and J usage is TRBJ2-2, with unresolved D. The germline CDR1 and CDR2 sequences are ENHRY and SYGVKD. Trimming shortened V by 2 bases and J by 13 bases, and 8 bases separated the two germline ends. The CDR3 length is 11 residues. The CDR3 sequence is CAISEGSTLFF. Written as DNA, the CDR3 is TGTGCCATCAGTGAGGGGTCTACGCTGTTTTTT.

This clonotype turned up a few times. V is TRBV30 and J is TRBJ1-6, with D uncertain. The CDR3 has 13 amino acids. Trimming shortened V by 4 bases and J by 5 bases, and 9 bases separated the two germline ends. Germline CDR1 is GTSNPN and CDR2 is SVGIG (reference sequence). The CDR3 DNA follows: TGTGCCTGGAATAGAGAGAATAATTCACCCCTCCACTTT. This translates into CAWNRENNSPLHF.

This clonotype was counted between two and nine times. This chain links TRBV29-1 with TRBJ2-5; D possibly matches TRBD1 or TRBD2 (5 bases each). Germline V lookup: CDR1 SQVTM, CDR2 ANQGSEA. The CDR3 spans 13 residues. V was pared by 7 bases and J by 3 bases, with 15 bases between. The CDR3 is CSALGPVKETQYF. The DNA for the CDR3 is TGCAGCGCTTTGGGACCGGTTAAAGAGACCCAGTACTTC.

Many counts were recorded for this clonotype. The CDR3 coding sequence is TGTGCCAGCAGCTTATCCGCGGGGCGCTACAATGAGCAGTTCTTC. Protein: CASSLSAGRYNEQFF. The chain uses TRBV7-2 and TRBJ2-1; TRBD2 might be the D (6 bases). The germline gives CDR1 SGHTA, CDR2 FQGNSA. This CDR3 is 15 amino acids long. V was shortened by 2 bases and J by 3 bases, with 11 bases between the two germline ends.

The rearrangement joins TRBV7-2 to TRBJ2-1; tentative D call: TRBD1 (6 bases). CDR1 is SGHTA and CDR2 is FQGNSA in the germline V gene. V was cut by 1 base and J by 13 bases, with 17 bases left in between. The CDR3 length is 14 residues. DNA of the CDR3: TGTGCCAGCAGCTTAGACGGACAGTTAGGGACCCAGTTCTTC. Its protein is CASSLDGQLGTQFF. The whole variable domain, remainder taken from reference TRBV7-2 and TRBJ2-1, is GAGVSQSPSNKVTEKGKDVELRCDPISGHTALYWYRQSLGQGLEFLIYFQGNSAPDKSGLPSDRFSAERTGGSVSTLTIQRTQQEDSAVYLCASSLDGQLGTQFFGPGTRLTVL.

This clonotype has just a few counts. The chain employs TRBV4-1 and TRBJ1-6; tentatively, D is TRBD1 (5 bases). V was pared by 4 bases and J by 0 bases, with 13 bases between. The germline gives CDR1 MGHRA, CDR2 YSYEKL. This CDR3 contains 17 residues. The CDR3 region has the DNA TGCGCCAGCAGCCGAGTACAGGACACCTCCTATAATTCACCCCTCCACTTT. Protein sequence: CASSRVQDTSYNSPLHF.

The chain carries TRBV4-1 and TRBJ2-1; no reliable D call. Germline V gene sequence: CDR1 MGHRA, CDR2 YSYEKL. The CDR3 is made up of 17 amino acids. The ends were cut back, 1 base at V and 7 bases at J, with 20 bases in the middle. CDR3: CASSQGLEQKWLNEQFF. In DNA form, the CDR3 reads TGCGCCAGCAGCCAAGGTCTCGAGCAGAAGTGGTTGAATGAGCAGTTCTTC.

The chain recombines TRBV5-1 with TRBJ2-3, with D maybe TRBD2 (6 bases). This CDR3 comprises 17 residues. With 0 bases removed from V and 4 bases from J, the gap between germline ends came to 18 bases. Germline CDR1 reads SGHRS; CDR2 reads YFSETQ. The CDR3 sequence is CASSLVRWEVGADTQYF. The CDR3 region has the DNA TGCGCCAGCAGCTTGGTACGATGGGAGGTTGGCGCAGATACGCAGTATTTT.

The sample holds a few counts of this clonotype. The V gene is TRBV29-1, the J gene TRBJ1-1; 7 bases are shared with TRBD1. The CDR3 has 13 residues. Germline trimming cut 7 bases from V and 11 bases from J; bases unmatched to any gene: 16. Germline CDR1 SQVTM, CDR2 ANQGSEA. Here the CDR3 reads CSARRDRFRVAFF. CDR3 nucleotides: TGCAGCGCCAGACGGGACAGATTTCGGGTGGCTTTCTTT.

The rearrangement joins TRBV25-1 to TRBJ2-5; D gene unclear. V was trimmed by 2 bases and J by 7 bases, leaving 11 bases between them. This CDR3 region has 13 residues. Germline assignment: CDR1 MGHDK and CDR2 SYGVNS. CDR3 residues: CASSEPPILTQYF. CDR3 nucleotide sequence: TGTGCCAGCAGTGAACCGCCTATCCTGACCCAGTACTTC.

The chain is built from TRBV20-1 and TRBJ2-5; a weak D match, TRBD1 (5 bases). V shed 6 bases and J shed 1 base, with 9 bases lying between them. The CDR3 has 12 residues. Germline-derived CDR1 and CDR2 are DFQATT and SNEGSKA (reference sequence). CDR3 coding DNA: TGCAGTGCCTGGGGCTCCCAAGAGACCCAGTACTTC. It codes for CSAWGSQETQYF.

This rearrangement joins TRBV20-1 to TRBJ1-4; weak D call: TRBD1 (5 bases). The germline V and J ends were trimmed by 5 bases and 8 bases, with 21 bases remaining between them. Germline-derived CDR1 and CDR2 are DFQATT and SNEGSKA (reference sequence). The CDR3 contains 15 residues. Written as DNA, the CDR3 is TGCAGTGCTGAGGCGAGGCAGGGAGTGGGGGAAAAACTGTTTTTT. Protein sequence: CSAEARQGVGEKLFF.

Concerning this clonotype itself: A read error may account for a junction end that differs from germline. The CDR3 bases are TGTGCCGGCAGCCCAGGGGTCAGGGTGTATGGCTACACCTTC. Translated: CAGSPGVRVYGYTF. This rearrangement joins TRBV7-8 to TRBJ1-2; D is possibly TRBD1 (6 bases). From germline, CDR1 is SGHVS and CDR2 FQNEAQ. The CDR3 loop spans 14 amino acids.

This clonotype was seen more than once but under ten times. The rearrangement joins TRBV7-3 to TRBJ2-1; 8 nucleotides align to TRBD1. Germline lookup yields CDR1 SGHTA and CDR2 FQGTGA. The CDR3 has 15 amino acids. Unmatched junction bases numbered 2, after V lost 4 bases and J lost 0 bases. As DNA, the CDR3 is TGTGCCAGCAGCTGGGACAGGAGCTCCTACAATGAGCAGTTCTTC. Residues: CASSWDRSSYNEQFF. Drawing the rest from reference TRBV7-3 and TRBJ2-1, the complete variable domain is GAGVSQTPSNKVTEKGKYVELRCDPISGHTALYWYRQSLGQGPEFLIYFQGTGAADDSGLPNDRFFAVRPEGSVSTLKIQRTERGDSAVYLCASSWDRSSYNEQFFGPGTRLTVL.

The V gene is TRBV2, the J gene TRBJ2-4; possibly TRBD1 for D (5 bases). This CDR3 has 15 amino acids. V gave up 3 bases and J gave up 0 bases, with 9 bases separating them. The germline V gene has CDR1 SNHLY and CDR2 FYNNEI. This CDR3 is CASSEGLLAKNIQYF. The CDR3 DNA reads TGTGCCAGCAGTGAGGGGCTTCTAGCCAAAAACATTCAGTACTTC.

The chain links TRBV3-1 to TRBJ1-2; TRBD1 aligns across 8 bases. Germline assignment: CDR1 LGHDT and CDR2 YNNKEL (reference sequence). This CDR3 is built from 15 residues. V shed 1 base and J 7 bases; nucleotides not matched to a gene: 8. CDR3 amino acids: CASSQVPQGAFGYTF. The CDR3 DNA follows: TGTGCCAGCAGCCAAGTCCCGCAGGGGGCATTTGGCTACACCTTC.

The CDR3 nucleotides read TGTGCCAACAGAGATGGAGAGACCCAGTACTTC. Translation gives CANRDGETQYF. The chain uses TRBV14 and TRBJ2-4; D not certain. The J call may be wrong; the DNA end is better matched by TRBJ2-5. Germline assignment: CDR1 SGHDN and CDR2 FVKESK. The CDR3 is 11 residues long.